The clone carrying this T cell receptor beta chain has more than one count but fewer than ten. This entry comes from a study of CD8 T cells in Susac syndrome. An input of about 0.5 to 1 ug of RNA was subjected to reverse transcription using random hexamers. It was immunoSEQ multiplex PCR that amplified TCR beta CDR3 across 54 Vbeta and 13 Jbeta. One entry per CDR3 protein, called by TCRdb with MiXCR from the immunoSEQ multiplex PCR reads. Of more than 100,000 distinct CDR3 sequences listed, roughly 96% are singletons. Trimming pared 1 base from V and 5 bases from J, leaving 8 bases between. Germline V gives CDR1 SGHTA, CDR2 FQGNSA. The CDR3 has 13 amino acids. TCR beta sequencing covered blood CD8+ and CD4+ T cells. The CD8+ and CD4+ T cells were isolated magnetically using a negative isolation approach, whereas the TEMRA cells were enriched by FACS.

Sequencing used CD4+ T cells from PBMCs. The chain links TRBV7-2 to TRBJ2-5, with D hard to call. The sequence was obtained from a human donor in good health. CDR3 region: CASSLGVRETQYF. CDR3 bases: TGTGCCAGCAGCTTAGGTGTACGGGAGACCCAGTACTTC.